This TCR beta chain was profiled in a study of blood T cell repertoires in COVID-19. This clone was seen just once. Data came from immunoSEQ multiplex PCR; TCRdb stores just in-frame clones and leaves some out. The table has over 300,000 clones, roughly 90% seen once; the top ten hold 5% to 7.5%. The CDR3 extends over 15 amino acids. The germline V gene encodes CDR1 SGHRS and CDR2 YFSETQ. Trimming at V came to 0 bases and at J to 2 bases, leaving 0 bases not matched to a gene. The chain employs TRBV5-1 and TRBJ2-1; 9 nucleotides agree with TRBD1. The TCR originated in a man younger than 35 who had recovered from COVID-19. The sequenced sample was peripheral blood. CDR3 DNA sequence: TGCGCCAGCAGCTTGGGACAGGGGGCCTACAATGAGCAGTTCTTC. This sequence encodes CASSLGQGAYNEQFF.